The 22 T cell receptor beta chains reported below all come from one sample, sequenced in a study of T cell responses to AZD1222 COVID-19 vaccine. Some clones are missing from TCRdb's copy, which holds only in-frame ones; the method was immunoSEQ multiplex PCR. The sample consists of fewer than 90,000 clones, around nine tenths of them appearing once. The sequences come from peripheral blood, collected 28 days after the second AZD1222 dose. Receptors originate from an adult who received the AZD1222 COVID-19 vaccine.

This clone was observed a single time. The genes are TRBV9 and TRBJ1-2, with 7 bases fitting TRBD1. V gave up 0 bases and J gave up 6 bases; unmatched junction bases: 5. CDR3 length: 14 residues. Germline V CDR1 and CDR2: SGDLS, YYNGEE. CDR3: CASSVVTGLNGYTF. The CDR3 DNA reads TGTGCCAGCAGCGTAGTGACAGGGCTTAATGGCTACACCTTC.

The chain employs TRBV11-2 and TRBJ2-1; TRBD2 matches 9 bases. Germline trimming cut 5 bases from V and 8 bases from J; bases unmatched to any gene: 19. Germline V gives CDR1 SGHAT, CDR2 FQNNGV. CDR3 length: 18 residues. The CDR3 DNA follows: TGTGCCAGCAGCACCCAGCGTGTACCTAGCGGGGCCACGGATGAGCAGTTCTTC. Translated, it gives CASSTQRVPSGATDEQFF.

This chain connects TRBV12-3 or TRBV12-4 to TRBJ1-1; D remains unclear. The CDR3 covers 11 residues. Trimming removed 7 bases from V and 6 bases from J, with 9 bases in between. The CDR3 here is CASTEVAEAFF. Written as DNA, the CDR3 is TGTGCCAGCACCGAGGTAGCTGAAGCTTTCTTT.

CDR3 in amino acids: CASSRGFRETQYF. The CDR3, as DNA: TGTGCCAGCAGTAGGGGGTTCAGAGAGACCCAGTACTTC. This chain connects TRBV9 to TRBJ2-5; perhaps TRBD1 as D (6 bases). V lost 5 bases and J 4 bases, leaving 12 bases between the germline ends. The CDR3 runs 13 residues. CDR1 is SGDLS and CDR2 is YYNGEE in the germline V gene.

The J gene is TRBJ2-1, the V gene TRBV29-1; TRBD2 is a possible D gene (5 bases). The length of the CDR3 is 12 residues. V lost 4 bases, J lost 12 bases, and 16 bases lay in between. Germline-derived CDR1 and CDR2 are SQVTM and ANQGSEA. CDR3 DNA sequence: TGCAGCGTTGCCTGGACTGAAAAAAGGCAGTTCTTC. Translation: CSVAWTEKRQFF.

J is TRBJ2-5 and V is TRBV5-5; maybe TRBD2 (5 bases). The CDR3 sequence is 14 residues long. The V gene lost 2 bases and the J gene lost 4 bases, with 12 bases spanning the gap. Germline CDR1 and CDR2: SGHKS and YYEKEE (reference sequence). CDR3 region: CASSFSSAGETQYF. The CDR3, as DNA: TGTGCCAGCAGCTTTTCCTCGGCGGGAGAGACCCAGTACTTC.

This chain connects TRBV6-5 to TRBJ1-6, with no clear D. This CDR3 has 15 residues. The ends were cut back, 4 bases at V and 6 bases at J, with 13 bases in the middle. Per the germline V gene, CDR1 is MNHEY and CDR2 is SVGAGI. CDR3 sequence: CASSSTPTTNSPLHF. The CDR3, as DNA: TGTGCCAGCAGTTCGACCCCTACCACTAATTCACCCCTCCACTTT.

For the CDR3, the DNA is TGTGCCAGCAGCCCCACCCCAAGAGATACCGGGGAGCTGTTTTTT. Protein product: CASSPTPRDTGELFF. The chain couples TRBV7-3 to TRBJ2-2; the D is unclear. V was shortened by 5 bases and J by 5 bases, with 15 bases between the two germline ends. The CDR3 is 15 residues long. CDR1 and CDR2 from the germline V gene are SGHTA and FQGTGA. Together with reference TRBV7-3 and TRBJ2-2, the CDR3 gives the full variable domain: GAGVSQTPSNKVTEKGKYVELRCDPISGHTALYWYRQSLGQGPEFLIYFQGTGAADDSGLPNDRFFAVRPEGSVSTLKIQRTERGDSAVYLCASSPTPRDTGELFFGEGSRLTVL.

The CDR3 loop reads CASSLAGTANTEAFF. In DNA form, the CDR3 reads TGTGCCAGCTCACTAGCCGGGACGGCGAACACTGAAGCTTTCTTT. This sequence joins TRBV18 and TRBJ1-1, with D possibly matching TRBD1 (5 bases). V lost 4 bases and J lost 1, with 13 bases in between. Looked up from germline, CDR1 is KGHSH and CDR2 is LQKENI. This CDR3 has 15 amino acids.

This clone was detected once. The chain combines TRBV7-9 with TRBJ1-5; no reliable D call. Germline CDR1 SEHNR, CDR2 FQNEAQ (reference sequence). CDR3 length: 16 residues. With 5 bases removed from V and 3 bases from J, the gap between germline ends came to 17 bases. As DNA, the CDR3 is TGTGCCAGCAGCCCTCCTGGGGTGGGAAACAATCAGCCCCAGCATTTT. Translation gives CASSPPGVGNNQPQHF.

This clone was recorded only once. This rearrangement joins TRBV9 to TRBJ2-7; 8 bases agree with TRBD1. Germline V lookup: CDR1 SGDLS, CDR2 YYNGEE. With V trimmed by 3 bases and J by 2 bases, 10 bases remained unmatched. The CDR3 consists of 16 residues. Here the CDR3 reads CASSAKGGTGPYEQYF. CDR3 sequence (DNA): TGTGCCAGCAGCGCCAAAGGGGGGACAGGACCCTACGAGCAGTACTTC.

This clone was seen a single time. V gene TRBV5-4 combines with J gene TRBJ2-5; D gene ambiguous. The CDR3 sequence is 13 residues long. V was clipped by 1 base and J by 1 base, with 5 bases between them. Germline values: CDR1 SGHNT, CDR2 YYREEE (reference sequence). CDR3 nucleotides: TGTGCCAGCAGCTTGCCAGCCCAAGAGACCCAGTACTTC. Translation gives CASSLPAQETQYF. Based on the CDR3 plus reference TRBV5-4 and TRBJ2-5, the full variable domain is ETGVTQSPTHLIKTRGQQVTLRCSSQSGHNTVSWYQQALGQGPQFIFQYYREEENGRGNFPPRFSGLQFPNYSSELNVNALELDDSALYLCASSLPAQETQYFGPGTRLLVL.

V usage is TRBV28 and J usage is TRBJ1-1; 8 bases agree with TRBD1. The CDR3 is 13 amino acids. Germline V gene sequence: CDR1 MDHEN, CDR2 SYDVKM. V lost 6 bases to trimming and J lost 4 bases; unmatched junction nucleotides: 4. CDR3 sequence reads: CASRRQGLTEAFF. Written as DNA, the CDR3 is TGTGCCAGCAGACGACAGGGGCTCACTGAAGCTTTCTTT.

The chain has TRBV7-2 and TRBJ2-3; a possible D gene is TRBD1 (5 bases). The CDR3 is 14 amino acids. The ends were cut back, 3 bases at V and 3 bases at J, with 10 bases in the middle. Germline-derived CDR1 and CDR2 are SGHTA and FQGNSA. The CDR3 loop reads CASSFWQGTDTQYF. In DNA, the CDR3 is TGTGCCAGCAGCTTCTGGCAGGGAACAGATACGCAGTATTTT.

For the CDR3, the DNA is TGCGCCAGCAGTGAGTCGATCCCAACCCTTCGCTACGAGCAGTACTTC. Translating gives CASSESIPTLRYEQYF. The chain carries TRBV10-2 and TRBJ2-7; no reliable D call. CDR1 WSHSY and CDR2 SAAADI come from the germline V gene. This CDR3 region has 16 residues. Between the trimmed V and J ends, which lost 0 bases and 3 bases, there was a span of 15 bases.

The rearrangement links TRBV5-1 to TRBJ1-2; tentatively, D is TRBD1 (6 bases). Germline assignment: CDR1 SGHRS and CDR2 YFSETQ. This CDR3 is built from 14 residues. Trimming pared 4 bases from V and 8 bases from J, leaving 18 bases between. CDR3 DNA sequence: TGCGCCAGCAGCCCAAACCGACAGGATTCGGGCTACACCTTC. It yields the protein CASSPNRQDSGYTF.

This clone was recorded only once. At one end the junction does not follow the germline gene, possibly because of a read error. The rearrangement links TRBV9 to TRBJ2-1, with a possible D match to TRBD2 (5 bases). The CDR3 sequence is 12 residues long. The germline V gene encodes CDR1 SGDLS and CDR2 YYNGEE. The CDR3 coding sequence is TGTGCCAGCAGCCAACCACTAGTTGCTCCGGTCTTC. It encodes CASSQPLVAPVF.

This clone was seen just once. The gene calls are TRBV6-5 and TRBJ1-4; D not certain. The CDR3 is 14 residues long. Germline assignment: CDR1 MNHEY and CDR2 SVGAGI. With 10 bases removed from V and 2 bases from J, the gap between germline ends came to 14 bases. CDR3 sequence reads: CAIKWAGTNEKLFF. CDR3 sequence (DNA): TGTGCCATTAAATGGGCTGGGACTAATGAAAAACTGTTTTTT.

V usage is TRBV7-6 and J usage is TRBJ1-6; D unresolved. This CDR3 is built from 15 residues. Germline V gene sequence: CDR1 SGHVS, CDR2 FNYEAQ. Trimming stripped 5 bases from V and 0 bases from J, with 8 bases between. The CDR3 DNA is TGTGCCAGCAGCCCAACTAGCTCCTATAATTCACCCCTCCACTTT. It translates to CASSPTSSYNSPLHF.

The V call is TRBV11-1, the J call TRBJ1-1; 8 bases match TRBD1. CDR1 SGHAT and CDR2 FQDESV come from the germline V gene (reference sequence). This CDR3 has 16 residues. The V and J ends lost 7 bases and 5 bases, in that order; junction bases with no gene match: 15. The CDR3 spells CASTKRSRGRETEAFF. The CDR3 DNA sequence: TGTGCCAGCACCAAACGTTCCAGGGGGCGGGAGACTGAAGCTTTCTTT. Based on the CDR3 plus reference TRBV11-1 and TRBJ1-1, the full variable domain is EAEVAQSPRYKITEKSQAVAFWCDPISGHATLYWYRQILGQGPELLVQFQDESVVDDSQLPKDRFSAERLKGVDSTLKIQPAELGDSAMYLCASTKRSRGRETEAFFGQGTRLTVV.

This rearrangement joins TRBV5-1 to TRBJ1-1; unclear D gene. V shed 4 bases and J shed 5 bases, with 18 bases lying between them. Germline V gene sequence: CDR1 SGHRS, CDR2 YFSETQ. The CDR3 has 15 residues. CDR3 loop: CASSATILGRTEAFF. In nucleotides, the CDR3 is TGCGCCAGCAGCGCCACTATCTTAGGCCGGACTGAAGCTTTCTTT.

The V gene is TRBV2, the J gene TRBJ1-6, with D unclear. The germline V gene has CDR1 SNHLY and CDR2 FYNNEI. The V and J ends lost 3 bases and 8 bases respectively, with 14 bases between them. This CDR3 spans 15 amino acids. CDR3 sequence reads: CASSDGDSRYSPLHF. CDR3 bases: TGTGCCAGCAGTGATGGAGACTCTCGGTATTCACCCCTCCACTTT.